Listed here are 16 T cell receptor beta chains from one sample, sequenced in a study of cytomegalovirus exposure and HLA in healthy donors. Vbeta (60) and Jbeta (13) primers were used in the PCR. Libraries were prepared by immunoSEQ multiplex PCR; TCRdb keeps only in-frame clonotypes and omits some of them. Of roughly 74,000 clones listed, 78% are singletons. Material for sequencing was PBMCs. The receptor source for this set is a middle-aged man in good health and CMV-seronegative.

This clone came up once. The rearrangement links TRBV28 to TRBJ2-7, with 8 nucleotides matching TRBD2. The ends lost 2 bases at V and 8 bases at J; junction bases unmatched: 11. The CDR3 is made up of 15 amino acids. The germline CDR1 and CDR2 sequences are MDHEN and SYDVKM. This CDR3 reads CASSLPPSGRPKQYF. The CDR3 DNA is TGTGCCAGCAGTTTACCGCCCAGCGGGAGACCTAAGCAGTACTTC.

The rearrangement joins TRBV30 to TRBJ1-1; D perhaps matches TRBD1 (5 bases). This CDR3 has 13 residues. Per germline, CDR1 GTSNPN and CDR2 SVGIG (reference sequence). V was trimmed by 4 bases and J by 5 bases, leaving 14 bases between them. The CDR3 region has the DNA TGTGCCTGGACCGGGGGTGTGGGGACTGAAGCTTTCTTT. Its protein is CAWTGGVGTEAFF. The complete variable domain, with remaining parts taken from reference TRBV30 and TRBJ1-1, reads SQTIHQWPATLVQPVGSPLSLECTVEGTSNPNLYWYRQAAGRGLQLLFYSVGIGQISSEVPQNLSASRPQDRQFILSSKKLLLSDSGFYLCAWTGGVGTEAFFGQGTRLTVV.

J is TRBJ2-2 and V is TRBV7-9, with a tentative D call TRBD1 (5 bases). Germline V gives CDR1 SEHNR, CDR2 FQNEAQ (reference sequence). With 4 bases removed from V and 8 bases from J, the gap between germline ends came to 17 bases. The CDR3 spans 15 residues. CDR3 sequence (DNA): TGTGCCAGCAGCTCATTATTGGACACCACGGGGGAGCTGTTTTTT. Amino acids: CASSSLLDTTGELFF.

The chain carries TRBV7-8 and TRBJ2-1; D gene uncertain. Trimming cost V 4 bases and J 8 bases, with 6 bases left between them. This CDR3 spans 11 amino acids. Germline V gives CDR1 SGHVS, CDR2 FQNEAQ. CDR3 in amino acids: CASSYFDEQFF. The CDR3 DNA sequence: TGTGCCAGCAGCTACTTTGATGAGCAGTTCTTC. Combining the CDR3 with reference TRBV7-8 and TRBJ2-1 gives the whole variable domain GAGVSQSPRYKVAKRGQDVALRCDPISGHVSLFWYQQALGQGPEFLTYFQNEAQLDKSGLPSDRFFAERPEGSVSTLKIQRTQQEDSAVYLCASSYFDEQFFGPGTRLTVL.

This clone has only one observation. V is TRBV13 and J is TRBJ2-5; D ambiguous. Looked up from germline, CDR1 is PRHDT and CDR2 is FYEKMQ (reference sequence). The CDR3 loop spans 17 amino acids. V was cut by 2 bases and J by 4 bases, with 20 bases left in between. The CDR3 here is CASSLIGGPSRRETQYF. Here the CDR3 DNA reads TGTGCCAGCAGCTTAATTGGCGGTCCATCTCGGAGAGAGACCCAGTACTTC.

V gene TRBV7-2 combines with J gene TRBJ1-1; D is undetermined. This CDR3 is 15 amino acids long. CDR1 is SGHTA, CDR2 FQGNSA, per germline. Trimming removed 1 base from V and 0 bases from J, with 9 bases in between. DNA for the CDR3: TGTGCCAGCAGCTTAGTAGCCAACATGAACACTGAAGCTTTCTTT. It is translated as CASSLVANMNTEAFF.

This chain links TRBV5-1 with TRBJ2-3; tentative D call: TRBD1 (5 bases). CDR3 length: 16 residues. The V end was cut by 1 base, the J end by 0 bases, with 12 bases between. Germline V gene data show CDR1 as SGHRS and CDR2 as YFSETQ. In DNA, the CDR3 is TGCGCCAGCAGCTTGAGACGGACAACTAGCACAGATACGCAGTATTTT. This encodes CASSLRRTTSTDTQYF.

V is TRBV29-1 and J is TRBJ2-1; D ambiguous. Trimming removed 3 bases at V and 7 bases at J, with 13 bases between. This CDR3 comprises 13 residues. CDR1 SQVTM and CDR2 ANQGSEA come from the germline V gene. CDR3 coding DNA: TGCAGCGTTGATTCCCTCCCGCAGAATGAGCAGTTCTTC. This codes for CSVDSLPQNEQFF.

The chain has TRBV6-1 and TRBJ1-1; unclear D gene. The CDR3 runs to 14 residues. V was clipped by 8 bases and J by 0 bases, with 13 bases between them. The V gene's germline CDR1 is MNHNS and CDR2 SASEGT. This CDR3 reads CASRSGDMNTEAFF. The CDR3 region has the DNA TGTGCCAGCCGGAGCGGCGACATGAACACTGAAGCTTTCTTT.

The rearrangement links TRBV4-1 to TRBJ2-1; TRBD2 matches 10 bases. V shed 4 bases and J 7 bases; nucleotides not matched to a gene: 7. The CDR3 contains 15 residues. Germline assignment: CDR1 MGHRA and CDR2 YSYEKL. CDR3 in DNA: TGCGCCAGCAGCCTCATAGCGGGAGGTAGGAATGAGCAGTTCTTC. Translated, it gives CASSLIAGGRNEQFF.

The CDR3 coding sequence is TGCAGCGTTGAACAGAACAACTCTGGAAACACCATATATTTT. Residues: CSVEQNNSGNTIYF. This chain links TRBV29-1 with TRBJ1-3; D ambiguous. There are 14 residues in the CDR3. Deletions cut 2 bases from V and 0 bases from J, with 8 bases between. Germline V gene sequence: CDR1 SQVTM, CDR2 ANQGSEA. Using reference TRBV29-1 and TRBJ1-3 for the parts outside the CDR3, the full variable domain is SAVISQKPSRDICQRGTSLTIQCQVDSQVTMMFWYRQQPGQSLTLIATANQGSEATYESGFVIDKFPISRPNLTFSTLTVSNMSPEDSSIYLCSVEQNNSGNTIYFGEGSWLTVV.

This chain's CDR3 is CASSPQFRGETQYF. Written as DNA, the CDR3 is TGTGCCAGCAGCCCACAATTCAGAGGAGAGACCCAGTACTTC. The chain joins TRBV7-9 to TRBJ2-5; D gene uncertain. This CDR3 spans 14 amino acids. Germline values: CDR1 SEHNR, CDR2 FQNEAQ (reference sequence). V dropped 5 bases and J dropped 4 bases, with 14 bases sitting between them. The complete variable domain, with remaining parts taken from reference TRBV7-9 and TRBJ2-5, reads DTGVSQNPRHKITKRGQNVTFRCDPISEHNRLYWYRQTLGQGPEFLTYFQNEAQLEKSRLLSDRFSAERPKGSFSTLEIQRTEQGDSAMYLCASSPQFRGETQYFGPGTRLLVL.

This chain joins TRBV5-1 and TRBJ2-5, with 11 bases lining up with TRBD2. The trim removed 4 bases at V and 5 bases at J, leaving 7 bases unmatched. In germline, CDR1 is SGHRS, CDR2 YFSETQ. The length of the CDR3 is 15 residues. Here the CDR3 reads CASSETSGSQETQYF. As DNA, the CDR3 is TGCGCCAGCAGCGAAACTAGCGGGAGCCAGGAGACCCAGTACTTC.

The chain joins TRBV19 to TRBJ1-1; D is ambiguous. The germline V gene has CDR1 LNHDA and CDR2 SQIVND (reference sequence). V lost 5 bases to trimming and J lost 2 bases, with 3 bases between them. CDR3 length: 11 amino acids. The CDR3 bases are TGTGCCAGTAGTGTAAACACTGAAGCTTTCTTT. Amino acids: CASSVNTEAFF.

The rearrangement uses TRBV19 and TRBJ2-2; D is unresolved. Germline CDR1 is LNHDA and CDR2 is SQIVND (reference sequence). V lost 9 bases to trimming and J lost 6 bases, with 14 bases between them. The CDR3 is 13 residues long. CDR3 DNA: TGTGCCAGCCGGTCTTCCAATGCCGGGGAGCTGTTTTTT. This translates into CASRSSNAGELFF.

The CDR3 DNA sequence: TGTGCCAGCAGCTATCAGACAGTGCAGTTCTTC. The encoded protein is CASSYQTVQFF. This sequence joins TRBV5-8 and TRBJ2-1; possible D gene TRBD1, 5 bases. Germline V gene lookup returns CDR1 SGHTS and CDR2 YDEGEE. This CDR3 has 11 amino acids. V lost 3 bases and J lost 12, with 10 bases in between. Supplemented by reference TRBV5-8 and TRBJ2-1, the full variable domain reads EAGVTQSPTHLIKTRGQQATLRCSPISGHTSVYWYQQALGLGLQFLLWYDEGEERNRGNFPPRFSGRQFPNYSSELNVNALELEDSALYLCASSYQTVQFFGPGTRLTVL.